A single sample is the source of the 26 T cell receptor beta chains below, sequenced in a study of blood T cells in healthy people across ages. The use of a sample-barcoded 5' primer and a J-beta primer mix characterized a second PCR of roughly 6 to 12 cycles. TCRdb processed the 5' RACE reads anew with MiXCR; each CDR3 protein has one entry. The repertoire holds 750,000 to 950,000 distinct CDR3 sequences, with 53% as singletons. The specimen sequenced was blood. These receptors all come from a man older than 75 in good health.

The V call is TRBV5-1, the J call TRBJ2-7, with TRBD1 as a possible D gene (8 bases). The CDR3 is 16 residues long. Germline CDR1 and CDR2: SGHRS and YFSETQ. V dropped 1 base and J dropped 4 bases, with 18 bases sitting between them. CDR3 DNA sequence: TGCGCCAGCAGCTTGTCGAGCGGGACAGGCAGGTACGAGCAGTACTTC. This codes for CASSLSSGTGRYEQYF.

The chain joins TRBV4-1 to TRBJ2-7, with TRBD2 identical over 11 bases. Germline CDR1 reads MGHRA; CDR2 reads YSYEKL. The CDR3 covers 15 residues. The V gene end was trimmed by 3 bases and the J gene end by 4 bases; junction bases not matched to a gene: 5. In nucleotides, the CDR3 is TGCGCCAGCAGCCAGACTAGCGGGACCTTATACGAGCAGTACTTC. The encoded protein is CASSQTSGTLYEQYF.

The chain combines TRBV3-1 with TRBJ2-7, with TRBD2 as a possible D gene (5 bases). Between the trimmed V and J ends, which lost 3 bases and 10 bases, there was a span of 13 bases. Germline V gene sequence: CDR1 LGHDT, CDR2 YNNKEL (reference sequence). This CDR3 is built from 12 residues. Here the CDR3 reads CASSHPLLVQYF. The CDR3 bases are TGTGCCAGCAGCCATCCATTACTAGTCCAGTACTTC.

The chain couples TRBV27 to TRBJ2-7; D remains unclear. The CDR3 totals 14 residues. CDR1 is MNHEY and CDR2 is SMNVEV in the germline V gene (reference sequence). Trimming took off 4 bases at V and 0 bases at J, with 10 bases between the two ends. The CDR3 is CASSSLQSSYEQYF. The CDR3 DNA reads TGTGCCAGCAGTTCCCTCCAGAGCTCCTACGAGCAGTACTTC.

This clonotype was counted between two and nine times. This sequence joins TRBV20-1 and TRBJ1-6, with TRBD1 identical over 8 bases. The CDR3 runs to 13 residues. Germline V gene sequence: CDR1 DFQATT, CDR2 SNEGSKA (reference sequence). V gave up 3 bases and J gave up 10 bases; unmatched junction bases: 5. The CDR3 DNA reads as TGCAGTGCTAGCCAGACAGGGGAATCACCCCTCCACTTT. It yields the protein CSASQTGESPLHF.

There are a few counts of this clonotype. CDR3 sequence (DNA): TGCAGTGCTTTTCCGGGACAGGGTCTAGATACGCAGTATTTT. It codes for CSAFPGQGLDTQYF. This chain links TRBV20-1 with TRBJ2-3; 9 positions match TRBD1. CDR3 size: 14 residues. Looked up from germline, CDR1 is DFQATT and CDR2 is SNEGSKA (reference sequence). Trimming removed 5 bases from V and 5 bases from J; junction bases left unmatched: 8.

V gene TRBV10-3 combines with J gene TRBJ2-5; D remains unclear. The J call could be wrong; TRBJ2-7 is a better fit for the DNA end. The CDR3 has 12 residues. Germline CDR1 is ENHRY and CDR2 is SYGVKD. The CDR3 DNA sequence: TGTGCCATCAGCACCCCGGCTTACGAGCAGTACTTC. The encoded protein is CAISTPAYEQYF.

This chain connects TRBV5-4 to TRBJ2-1; 10 bases align to TRBD2. Germline CDR1 is SGHNT and CDR2 is YYREEE (reference sequence). Trimming took 4 bases from V and 8 from J; bases not matched to a gene: 6. This CDR3 has 14 residues. DNA for the CDR3: TGTGCCAGCAGCCTGCGACTAGCGGGCGATGAGCAGTTCTTC. Translated: CASSLRLAGDEQFF.

To note about this clonotype: One junction end does not reproduce the germline sequence, and a read error may be involved. This CDR3 reads CASSPEISGGGNVLTF. The CDR3, as DNA: TGTGCCAGCAGTCCTGAAATTTCGGGAGGGGGCAACGTCCTGACTTTC. The chain links TRBV6-4 to TRBJ2-6, with TRBD2 identical over 8 bases. This CDR3 comprises 16 residues. Germline assignment: CDR1 MRHNA and CDR2 SNTAGT.

J is TRBJ2-7 and V is TRBV28; TRBD2 aligns across 9 bases. J lost 1 base, V lost 6 bases, and 10 bases had no gene match. Germline V gene data show CDR1 as MDHEN and CDR2 as SYDVKM. The CDR3 sequence is 16 residues long. For the CDR3, the DNA is TGTGCCAGCAGCCCCCCGGGGACTAGCCGATCCTACGAGCAGTACTTC. Translating gives CASSPPGTSRSYEQYF.

This sequence joins TRBV5-1 and TRBJ2-7; 12 bases agree with TRBD2. The CDR3 is made up of 18 amino acids. Per germline, CDR1 SGHRS and CDR2 YFSETQ. The trim removed 0 bases at V and 7 bases at J, leaving 14 bases unmatched. This CDR3 reads CASSLGPRTSGINYEQYF. The CDR3 region has the DNA TGCGCCAGCAGCTTGGGCCCCCGGACTAGCGGGATTAACTATGAGCAGTACTTC.

This CDR3 reads CASSEQGAIVHEQYF. CDR3 sequence (DNA): TGTGCCAGCAGTGAACAGGGGGCAATTGTCCACGAGCAGTACTTC. V is TRBV12-3 or TRBV12-4 and J is TRBJ2-7; 9 positions match TRBD1. The V and J ends lost 5 bases and 5 bases, in that order; junction bases with no gene match: 10. The CDR3 extends over 15 amino acids.

The CDR3 reads CASSNPTSGNQYF. The DNA for the CDR3 is TGTGCCAGCAGCAACCCGACTAGCGGCAATCAGTACTTC. The rearrangement joins TRBV7-2 to TRBJ2-4; 9 bases are shared with TRBD2. The CDR3 has 13 residues. V lost 5 bases and J lost 12; bases outside the gene matches: 8. Germline values: CDR1 SGHTA, CDR2 FQGNSA.

This sequence joins TRBV27 and TRBJ1-5; 7 positions agree with TRBD1. This CDR3 has 15 residues. The germline V gene encodes CDR1 MNHEY and CDR2 SMNVEV (reference sequence). V lost 5 bases and J lost 0; bases outside the gene matches: 4. CDR3 coding DNA: TGTGCCAGCAGTCGGGACAGCTATAGCAATCAGCCCCAGCATTTT. Encoded protein: CASSRDSYSNQPQHF.

This clonotype occurred a few times. The CDR3 sequence is CASSLAGQGGTEAFF. The CDR3 nucleotides are TGCGCCAGCAGCTTGGCCGGGCAGGGCGGGACTGAAGCTTTCTTT. This rearrangement joins TRBV5-1 to TRBJ1-1, with D tentatively TRBD1 (5 bases). Germline CDR1 is SGHRS and CDR2 is YFSETQ. This CDR3 comprises 15 residues. Deletions cut 0 bases from V and 5 bases from J, with 14 bases between.

The V and J genes are TRBV9 and TRBJ2-1; a weak D match, TRBD2 (5 bases). TRBJ2-7 matches the DNA end more closely, so the J call is doubtful. From germline, CDR1 is SGDLS and CDR2 YYNGEE. The CDR3 sequence is 16 residues long. CDR3 nucleotides: TGTGCCAGCAGCGTAGATCCGGGAATGCCCTACAATGAGCAGTACTTC. Residues: CASSVDPGMPYNEQYF.

A word on this clonotype: One end of the junction does not line up with germline, which may come from a read error. The V call is TRBV27, the J call TRBJ2-1; 14 bases map to TRBD2. Germline V lookup: CDR1 MNHEY, CDR2 SMNVEV (reference sequence). The CDR3 loop spans 18 amino acids. The CDR3 region has the DNA TGTACCAGCAGTTTTATGGGACTAGCGGGAGTGGCCTACAATGAGCAGTTCTTC. This sequence encodes CTSSFMGLAGVAYNEQFF.

This clonotype was picked up a small number of times. The V and J genes are TRBV12-3 or TRBV12-4 and TRBJ2-3, with D possibly TRBD1 on 6 matching bases. The CDR3 is 13 residues long. V lost 6 bases and J lost 14, with 21 bases in between. CDR3: CASSLDRHRYAYF. CDR3 bases: TGTGCCAGCAGCTTGGACAGACACAGATACGCGTATTTT.

The chain employs TRBV4-2 and TRBJ1-2, with 7 bases identical to TRBD1. CDR3 size: 13 residues. CDR1 and CDR2 from the germline V gene are LGHNA and YNFKEQ. J lost 8 bases, V lost 2 bases, and 5 bases had no gene match. The CDR3 DNA sequence: TGTGCCAGCAGCCAACCGGGACAGTCCGGCTACACCTTC. Its translation is CASSQPGQSGYTF.

V gene TRBV2 combines with J gene TRBJ2-7, with D tentatively TRBD1 or TRBD2 (6 bases each). V was pared by 10 bases and J by 1 base, with 20 bases between. This CDR3 region has 15 residues. Per germline, CDR1 SNHLY and CDR2 FYNNEI. CDR3 sequence: CATDNGGFGSYEQYF. The CDR3 DNA sequence: TGTGCCACCGACAACGGGGGCTTCGGGTCCTACGAGCAGTACTTC.

V gene TRBV7-7 combines with J gene TRBJ2-7; TRBD2 might be the D (6 bases). Judging by the DNA end, TRBJ2-5 fits better; the J call may be wrong. Germline CDR1 SSHAT, CDR2 FNYEAQ (reference sequence). CDR3 length: 15 amino acids. CDR3 sequence (DNA): TGTGCCAGCAGCTCCCGGGGGAGCGCTGGGGAGACCCAGTACTTC. It translates to CASSSRGSAGETQYF.

The rearrangement joins TRBV5-5 to TRBJ2-1, with D possibly TRBD1 on 5 matching bases. Germline lookup yields CDR1 SGHKS and CDR2 YYEKEE (reference sequence). The V and J ends lost 0 bases and 8 bases respectively, with 12 bases between them. The CDR3 has 14 amino acids. For the CDR3, the DNA is TGTGCCAGCAGCTTGGCTCAGGGTCCCTATGAGCAGTTCTTC. Translated, it gives CASSLAQGPYEQFF.

The gene calls are TRBV7-9 and TRBJ2-1; 8 bases line up with TRBD2. Trimming removed 4 bases from V and 3 bases from J; junction bases left unmatched: 5. Germline V gives CDR1 SEHNR, CDR2 FQNEAQ (reference sequence). The CDR3 runs to 15 residues. CDR3 amino acids: CASSSSGPDYNEQFF. CDR3 bases: TGTGCCAGCAGCTCTAGCGGGCCCGACTACAATGAGCAGTTCTTC.

The chain joins TRBV4-2 to TRBJ2-3; weak D call: TRBD1 (6 bases). V was shortened by 1 base and J by 14 bases, with 16 bases between the two germline ends. CDR1 is LGHNA and CDR2 is YNFKEQ in the germline V gene. The CDR3 is 13 residues long. CDR3 in DNA: TGTGCCAGCAGCCAAGTCCCGGACAGATACGCGTATTTT. Protein: CASSQVPDRYAYF.

The chain employs TRBV6-5 and TRBJ2-1; the match to TRBD2 covers 7 bases. Germline values: CDR1 MNHEY, CDR2 SVGAGI. There are 17 residues in the CDR3. J lost 6 bases, V lost 2 bases, and 13 bases had no gene match. CDR3 residues: CASSYLSGPGMGNEQFF. CDR3 nucleotide sequence: TGTGCCAGCAGTTACCTTAGCGGGCCCGGAATGGGCAATGAGCAGTTCTTC.

This clonotype occurred a few times. In DNA, the CDR3 is TGTGCCAGCAGTCCCCGACTAGCGGGAGGGCGTATTTATGAGACCCAGTACTTC. Translating it yields CASSPRLAGGRIYETQYF. The chain carries TRBV27 and TRBJ2-5, with TRBD2 matching 14 bases. The CDR3 extends over 18 amino acids. Per germline, CDR1 MNHEY and CDR2 SMNVEV (reference sequence). Trimming cost V 5 bases and J 5 bases; bases outside gene matches: 13.